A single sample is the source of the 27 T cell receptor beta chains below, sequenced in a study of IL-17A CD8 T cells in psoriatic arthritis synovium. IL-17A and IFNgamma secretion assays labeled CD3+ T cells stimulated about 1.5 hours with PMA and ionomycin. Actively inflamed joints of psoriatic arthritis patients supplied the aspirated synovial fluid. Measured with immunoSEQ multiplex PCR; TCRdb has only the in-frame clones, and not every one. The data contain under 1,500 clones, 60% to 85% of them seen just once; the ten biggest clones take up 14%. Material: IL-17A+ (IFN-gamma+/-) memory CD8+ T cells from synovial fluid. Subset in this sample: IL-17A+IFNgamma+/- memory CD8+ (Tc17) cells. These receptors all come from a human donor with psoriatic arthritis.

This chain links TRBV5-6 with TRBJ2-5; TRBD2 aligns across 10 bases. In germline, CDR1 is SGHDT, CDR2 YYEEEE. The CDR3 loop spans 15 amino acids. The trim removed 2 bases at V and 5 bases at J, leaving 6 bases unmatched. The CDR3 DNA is TGTGCCAGCAGCTTTAGCGGGGGGAGGGGCGAGACCCAGTACTTC. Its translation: CASSFSGGRGETQYF.

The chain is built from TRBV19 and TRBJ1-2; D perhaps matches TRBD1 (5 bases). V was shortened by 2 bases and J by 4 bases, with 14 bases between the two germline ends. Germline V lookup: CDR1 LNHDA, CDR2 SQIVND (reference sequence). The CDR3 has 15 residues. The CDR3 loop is CASSIPLGAVYGYTF. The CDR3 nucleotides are TGTGCCAGTAGTATACCACTAGGGGCAGTCTATGGCTACACCTTC.

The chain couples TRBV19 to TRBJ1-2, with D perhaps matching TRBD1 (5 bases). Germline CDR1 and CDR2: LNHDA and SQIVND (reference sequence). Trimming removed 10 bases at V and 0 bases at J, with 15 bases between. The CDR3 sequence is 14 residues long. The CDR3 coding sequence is TGTGCCACTCGGCAGGGCTCTTCTAACTATGGCTACACCTTC. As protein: CATRQGSSNYGYTF. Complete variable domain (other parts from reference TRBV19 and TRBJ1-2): DGGITQSPKYLFRKEGQNVTLSCEQNLNHDAMYWYRQDPGQGLRLIYYSQIVNDFQKGDIAEGYSVSREKKESFPLTVTSAQKNPTAFYLCATRQGSSNYGYTFGSGTRLTVV.

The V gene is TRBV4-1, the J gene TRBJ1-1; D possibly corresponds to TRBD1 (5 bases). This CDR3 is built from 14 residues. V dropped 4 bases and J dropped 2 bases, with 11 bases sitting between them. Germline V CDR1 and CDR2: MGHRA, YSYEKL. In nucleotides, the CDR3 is TGCGCCAGCAGCCGCTTGGGGGACAACACTGAAGCTTTCTTT. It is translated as CASSRLGDNTEAFF.

CDR3 loop: CASSPGTSYNEQFF. Written as DNA, the CDR3 is TGTGCCAGCAGTCCCGGGACTTCCTACAATGAGCAGTTCTTC. The gene calls are TRBV6-4 and TRBJ2-1; D is possibly TRBD2 (6 bases). Germline-derived CDR1 and CDR2 are MRHNA and SNTAGT. Between the trimmed V and J ends, which lost 5 bases and 1 base, there was a span of 9 bases. The CDR3 covers 14 residues.

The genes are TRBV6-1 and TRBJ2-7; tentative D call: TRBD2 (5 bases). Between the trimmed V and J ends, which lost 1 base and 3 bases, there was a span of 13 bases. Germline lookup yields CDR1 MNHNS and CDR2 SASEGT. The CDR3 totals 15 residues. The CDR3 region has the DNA TGTGCCAGCAGTGAAGGTGACACTGGAGGCTACGAGCAGTACTTC. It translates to CASSEGDTGGYEQYF.

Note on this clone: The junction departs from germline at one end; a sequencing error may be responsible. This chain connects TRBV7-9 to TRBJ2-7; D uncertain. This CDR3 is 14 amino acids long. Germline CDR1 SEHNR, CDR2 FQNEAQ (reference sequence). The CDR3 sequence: CASSFMRHSHEQYF. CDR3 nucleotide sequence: TGTGCCAGCAGCTTTATGAGACACTCCCACGAGCAGTACTTC. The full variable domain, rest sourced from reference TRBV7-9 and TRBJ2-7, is DTGVSQNPRHKITKRGQNVTFRCDPISEHNRLYWYRQTLGQGPEFLTYFQNEAQLEKSRLLSDRFSAERPKGSFSTLEIQRTEQGDSAMYLCASSFMRHSHEQYFGPGTRLTVT.

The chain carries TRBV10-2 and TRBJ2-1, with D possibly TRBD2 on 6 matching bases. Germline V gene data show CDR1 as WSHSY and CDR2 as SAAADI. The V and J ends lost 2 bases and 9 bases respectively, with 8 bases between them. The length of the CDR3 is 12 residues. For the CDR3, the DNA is TGCGCCAGCAGTGAGGGAGCGGGTGAGCAGTTCTTC. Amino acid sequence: CASSEGAGEQFF.

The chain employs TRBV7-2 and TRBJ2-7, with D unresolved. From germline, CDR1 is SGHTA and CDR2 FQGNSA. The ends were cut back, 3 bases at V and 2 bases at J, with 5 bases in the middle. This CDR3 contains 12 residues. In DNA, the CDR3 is TGTGCCAGCAGCTTGGCGCCCTACGAGCAGTACTTC. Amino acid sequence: CASSLAPYEQYF.

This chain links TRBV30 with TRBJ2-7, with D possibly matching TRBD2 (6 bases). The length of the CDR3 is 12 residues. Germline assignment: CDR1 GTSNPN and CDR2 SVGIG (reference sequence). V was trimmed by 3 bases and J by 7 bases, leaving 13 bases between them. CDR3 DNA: TGTGCCTGGAGGTTGGGGGGTGGAGAGCAGTACTTC. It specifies CAWRLGGGEQYF.

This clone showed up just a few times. The CDR3 DNA follows: TGTGCCAGCAGCTTAGTGGTAGCGGGGGTGGAGACCCAGTACTTC. This codes for CASSLVVAGVETQYF. This chain uses TRBV11-2 with TRBJ2-5, with 9 bases identical to TRBD2. This CDR3 has 15 amino acids. Trimming at V came to 1 base and at J to 5 bases, leaving 5 bases not matched to a gene. The V gene's germline CDR1 is SGHAT and CDR2 FQNNGV. Together with reference TRBV11-2 and TRBJ2-5, the CDR3 gives the full variable domain: EAGVAQSPRYKIIEKRQSVAFWCNPISGHATLYWYQQILGQGPKLLIQFQNNGVVDDSQLPKDRFSAERLKGVDSTLKIQPAKLEDSAVYLCASSLVVAGVETQYFGPGTRLLVL.

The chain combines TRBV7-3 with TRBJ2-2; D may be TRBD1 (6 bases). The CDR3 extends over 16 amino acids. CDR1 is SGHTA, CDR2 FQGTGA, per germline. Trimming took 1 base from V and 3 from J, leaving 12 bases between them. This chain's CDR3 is CASSLRKDRYTGELFF. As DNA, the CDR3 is TGTGCCAGCAGCTTAAGGAAGGACAGATACACCGGGGAGCTGTTTTTT. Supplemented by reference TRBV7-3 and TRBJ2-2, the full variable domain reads GAGVSQTPSNKVTEKGKYVELRCDPISGHTALYWYRQSLGQGPEFLIYFQGTGAADDSGLPNDRFFAVRPEGSVSTLKIQRTERGDSAVYLCASSLRKDRYTGELFFGEGSRLTVL.

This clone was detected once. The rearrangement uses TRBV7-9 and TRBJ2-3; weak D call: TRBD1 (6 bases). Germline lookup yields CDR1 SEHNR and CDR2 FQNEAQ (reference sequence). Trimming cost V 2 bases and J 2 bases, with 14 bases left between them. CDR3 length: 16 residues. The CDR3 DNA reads TGTGCCAGCAGCTTATCATACGGGGACAACACAGATACGCAGTATTTT. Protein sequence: CASSLSYGDNTDTQYF.

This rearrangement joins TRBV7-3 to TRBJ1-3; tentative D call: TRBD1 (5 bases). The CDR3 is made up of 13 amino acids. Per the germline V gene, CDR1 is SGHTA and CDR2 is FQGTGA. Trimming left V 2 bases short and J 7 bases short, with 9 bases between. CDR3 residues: CASSLGRDNTIYF. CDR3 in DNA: TGTGCCAGCAGCTTAGGCAGGGATAACACCATATATTTT.

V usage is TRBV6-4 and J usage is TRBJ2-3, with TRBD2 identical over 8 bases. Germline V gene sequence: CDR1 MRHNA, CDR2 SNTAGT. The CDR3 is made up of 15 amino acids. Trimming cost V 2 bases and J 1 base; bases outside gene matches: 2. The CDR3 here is CASSDEAGGTDTQYF. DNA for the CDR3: TGTGCCAGCAGTGACGAAGCGGGGGGCACAGATACGCAGTATTTT.

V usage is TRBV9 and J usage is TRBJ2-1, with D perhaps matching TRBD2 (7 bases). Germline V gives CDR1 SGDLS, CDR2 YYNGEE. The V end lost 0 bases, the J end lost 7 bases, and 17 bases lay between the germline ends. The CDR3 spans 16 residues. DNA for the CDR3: TGTGCCAGCAGCGTAGGGCTGGGGGGGGCACTAAATGAGCAGTTCTTC. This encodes CASSVGLGGALNEQFF.

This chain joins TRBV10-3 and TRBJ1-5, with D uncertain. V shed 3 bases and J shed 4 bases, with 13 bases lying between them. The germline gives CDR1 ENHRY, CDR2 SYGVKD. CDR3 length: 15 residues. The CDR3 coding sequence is TGTGCCATCAGTGACTCAGACAACCTTAATCAGCCCCAGCATTTT. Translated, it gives CAISDSDNLNQPQHF.

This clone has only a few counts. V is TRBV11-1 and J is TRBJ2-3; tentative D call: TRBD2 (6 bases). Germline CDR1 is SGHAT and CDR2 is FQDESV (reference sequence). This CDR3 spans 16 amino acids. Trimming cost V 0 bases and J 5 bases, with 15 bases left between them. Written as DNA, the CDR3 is TGTGCCAGCAGCTTAGCGGAGGGGACCGATGAAGATACGCAGTATTTT. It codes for CASSLAEGTDEDTQYF.

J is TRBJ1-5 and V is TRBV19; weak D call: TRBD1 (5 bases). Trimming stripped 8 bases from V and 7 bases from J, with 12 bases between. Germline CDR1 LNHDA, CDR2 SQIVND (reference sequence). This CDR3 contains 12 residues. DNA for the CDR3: TGTGCCAGTTCACCAGGGTTCCAGCCCCAGCATTTT. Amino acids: CASSPGFQPQHF.

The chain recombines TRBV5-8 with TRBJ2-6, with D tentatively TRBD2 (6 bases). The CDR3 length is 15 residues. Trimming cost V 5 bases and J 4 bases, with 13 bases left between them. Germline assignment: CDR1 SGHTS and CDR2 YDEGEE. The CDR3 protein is CASRVAASGANVLTF. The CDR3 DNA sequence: TGTGCCAGCAGGGTAGCGGCTTCGGGGGCCAACGTCCTGACTTTC.

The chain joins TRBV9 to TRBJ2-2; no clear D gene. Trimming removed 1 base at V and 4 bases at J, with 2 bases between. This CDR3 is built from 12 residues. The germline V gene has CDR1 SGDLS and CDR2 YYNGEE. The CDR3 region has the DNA TGTGCCAGCAGCGTACCCACCGGGGAGCTGTTTTTT. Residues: CASSVPTGELFF.

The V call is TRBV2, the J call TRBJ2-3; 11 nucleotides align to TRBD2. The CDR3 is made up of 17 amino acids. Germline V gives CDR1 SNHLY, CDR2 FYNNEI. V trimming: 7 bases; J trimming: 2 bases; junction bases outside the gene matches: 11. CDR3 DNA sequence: TGTGCCAGCATTTATACCCCTAGCGGGGGGACCACAGATACGCAGTATTTT. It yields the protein CASIYTPSGGTTDTQYF. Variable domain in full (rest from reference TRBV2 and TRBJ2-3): EPEVTQTPSHQVTQMGQEVILRCVPISNHLYFYWYRQILGQKVEFLVSFYNNEISEKSEIFDDQFSVERPDGSNFTLKIRSTKLEDSAMYFCASIYTPSGGTTDTQYFGPGTRLTVL.

The CDR3 region has the DNA TGTGCCAGCAGCTTAATCGGGGCAGTGATGAACACTGAAGCTTTCTTT. This codes for CASSLIGAVMNTEAFF. The V and J genes are TRBV5-8 and TRBJ1-1; perhaps TRBD1 as D (5 bases). The germline V and J ends were trimmed by 2 bases and 0 bases, with 14 bases remaining between them. CDR1 and CDR2 from the germline V gene are SGHTS and YDEGEE. The CDR3 has 16 residues.

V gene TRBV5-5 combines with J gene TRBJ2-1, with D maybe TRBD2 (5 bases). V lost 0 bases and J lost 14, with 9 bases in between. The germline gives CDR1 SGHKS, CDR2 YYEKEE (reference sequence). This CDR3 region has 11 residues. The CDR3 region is CASSLATREFF. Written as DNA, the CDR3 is TGTGCCAGCAGCTTGGCGACGAGGGAGTTCTTC.

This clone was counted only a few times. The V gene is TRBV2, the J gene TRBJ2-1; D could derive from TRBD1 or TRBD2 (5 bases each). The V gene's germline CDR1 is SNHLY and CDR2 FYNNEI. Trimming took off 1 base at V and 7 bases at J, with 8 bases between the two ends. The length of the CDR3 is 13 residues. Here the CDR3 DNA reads TGTGCCAGCAGTGAAGGAGAGGGGAATGAGCAGTTCTTC. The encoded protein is CASSEGEGNEQFF.

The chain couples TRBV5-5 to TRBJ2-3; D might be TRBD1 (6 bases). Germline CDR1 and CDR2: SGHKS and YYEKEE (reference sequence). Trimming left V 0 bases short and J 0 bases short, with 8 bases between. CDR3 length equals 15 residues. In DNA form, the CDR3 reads TGTGCCAGCAGCTTGGATCAGGGGAGCACAGATACGCAGTATTTT. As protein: CASSLDQGSTDTQYF.

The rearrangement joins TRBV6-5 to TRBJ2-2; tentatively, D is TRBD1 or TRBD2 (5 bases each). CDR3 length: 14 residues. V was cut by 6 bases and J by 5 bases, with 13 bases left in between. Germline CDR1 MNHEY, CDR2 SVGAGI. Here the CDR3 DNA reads TGTGCCAGCAGCTACGACAGCGGAACCGGGGAGCTGTTTTTT. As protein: CASSYDSGTGELFF.